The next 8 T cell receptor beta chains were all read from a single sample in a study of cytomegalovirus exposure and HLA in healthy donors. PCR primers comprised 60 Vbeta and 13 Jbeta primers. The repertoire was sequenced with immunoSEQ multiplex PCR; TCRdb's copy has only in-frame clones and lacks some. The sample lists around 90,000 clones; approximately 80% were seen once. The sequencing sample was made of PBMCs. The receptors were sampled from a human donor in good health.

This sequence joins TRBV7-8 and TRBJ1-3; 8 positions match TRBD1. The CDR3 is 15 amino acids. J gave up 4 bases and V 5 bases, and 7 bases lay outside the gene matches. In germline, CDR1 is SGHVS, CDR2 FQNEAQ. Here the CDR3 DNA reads TGTGCCAGCAGCGCATACAGGGGGAGAGGAAACACCATATATTTT. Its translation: CASSAYRGRGNTIYF.

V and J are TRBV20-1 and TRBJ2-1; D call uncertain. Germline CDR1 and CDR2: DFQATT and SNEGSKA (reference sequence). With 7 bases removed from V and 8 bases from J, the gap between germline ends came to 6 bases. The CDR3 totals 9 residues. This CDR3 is CSGGDEQFF. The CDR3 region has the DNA TGCAGTGGAGGCGATGAGCAGTTCTTC.

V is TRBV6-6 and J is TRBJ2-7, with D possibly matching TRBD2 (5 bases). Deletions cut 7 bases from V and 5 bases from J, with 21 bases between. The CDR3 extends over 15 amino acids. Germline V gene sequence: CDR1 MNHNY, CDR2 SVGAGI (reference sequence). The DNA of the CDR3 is TGTGCCAGCACGGGAACAGCCCCTCGGTCGGACGAGCAGTACTTC. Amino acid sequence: CASTGTAPRSDEQYF.

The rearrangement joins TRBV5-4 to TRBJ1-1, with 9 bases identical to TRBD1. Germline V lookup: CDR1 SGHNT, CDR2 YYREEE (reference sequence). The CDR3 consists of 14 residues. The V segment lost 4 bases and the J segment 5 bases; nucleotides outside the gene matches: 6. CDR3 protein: CASSPGQGRTEAFF. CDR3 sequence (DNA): TGTGCCAGCAGCCCTGGACAGGGGAGGACTGAAGCTTTCTTT.

The CDR3 DNA sequence: TGTGCCAGTAGGAAGACTAGCGGCCTCACAGATACGCAGTATTTT. Amino acid sequence: CASRKTSGLTDTQYF. This sequence joins TRBV19 and TRBJ2-3; 9 bases fit TRBD2. V shed 6 bases, J shed 2 bases, and the junction held 6 bases outside the gene matches. Germline V gives CDR1 LNHDA, CDR2 SQIVND (reference sequence). The CDR3 covers 15 residues.

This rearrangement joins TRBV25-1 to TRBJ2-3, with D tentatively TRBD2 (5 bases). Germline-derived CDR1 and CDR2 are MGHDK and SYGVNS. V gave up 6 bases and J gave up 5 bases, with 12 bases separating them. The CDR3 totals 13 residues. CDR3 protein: CASRPAGGDTQYF. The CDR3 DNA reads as TGTGCCAGCAGGCCGGCGGGTGGAGATACGCAGTATTTT.

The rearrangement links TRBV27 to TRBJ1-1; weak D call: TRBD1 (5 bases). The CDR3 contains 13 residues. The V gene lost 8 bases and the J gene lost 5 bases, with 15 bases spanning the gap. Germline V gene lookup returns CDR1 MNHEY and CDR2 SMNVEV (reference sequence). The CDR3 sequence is CASGREGRTEAFF. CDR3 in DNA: TGTGCCAGCGGAAGGGAGGGGAGGACTGAAGCTTTCTTT.

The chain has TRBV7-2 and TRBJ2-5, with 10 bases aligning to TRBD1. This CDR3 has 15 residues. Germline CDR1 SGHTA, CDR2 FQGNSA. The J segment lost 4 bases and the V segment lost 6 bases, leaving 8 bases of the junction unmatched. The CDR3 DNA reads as TGTGCCAGCAGGCCCCCGACAGGGGGCCCAGAGACCCAGTACTTC. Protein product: CASRPPTGGPETQYF.